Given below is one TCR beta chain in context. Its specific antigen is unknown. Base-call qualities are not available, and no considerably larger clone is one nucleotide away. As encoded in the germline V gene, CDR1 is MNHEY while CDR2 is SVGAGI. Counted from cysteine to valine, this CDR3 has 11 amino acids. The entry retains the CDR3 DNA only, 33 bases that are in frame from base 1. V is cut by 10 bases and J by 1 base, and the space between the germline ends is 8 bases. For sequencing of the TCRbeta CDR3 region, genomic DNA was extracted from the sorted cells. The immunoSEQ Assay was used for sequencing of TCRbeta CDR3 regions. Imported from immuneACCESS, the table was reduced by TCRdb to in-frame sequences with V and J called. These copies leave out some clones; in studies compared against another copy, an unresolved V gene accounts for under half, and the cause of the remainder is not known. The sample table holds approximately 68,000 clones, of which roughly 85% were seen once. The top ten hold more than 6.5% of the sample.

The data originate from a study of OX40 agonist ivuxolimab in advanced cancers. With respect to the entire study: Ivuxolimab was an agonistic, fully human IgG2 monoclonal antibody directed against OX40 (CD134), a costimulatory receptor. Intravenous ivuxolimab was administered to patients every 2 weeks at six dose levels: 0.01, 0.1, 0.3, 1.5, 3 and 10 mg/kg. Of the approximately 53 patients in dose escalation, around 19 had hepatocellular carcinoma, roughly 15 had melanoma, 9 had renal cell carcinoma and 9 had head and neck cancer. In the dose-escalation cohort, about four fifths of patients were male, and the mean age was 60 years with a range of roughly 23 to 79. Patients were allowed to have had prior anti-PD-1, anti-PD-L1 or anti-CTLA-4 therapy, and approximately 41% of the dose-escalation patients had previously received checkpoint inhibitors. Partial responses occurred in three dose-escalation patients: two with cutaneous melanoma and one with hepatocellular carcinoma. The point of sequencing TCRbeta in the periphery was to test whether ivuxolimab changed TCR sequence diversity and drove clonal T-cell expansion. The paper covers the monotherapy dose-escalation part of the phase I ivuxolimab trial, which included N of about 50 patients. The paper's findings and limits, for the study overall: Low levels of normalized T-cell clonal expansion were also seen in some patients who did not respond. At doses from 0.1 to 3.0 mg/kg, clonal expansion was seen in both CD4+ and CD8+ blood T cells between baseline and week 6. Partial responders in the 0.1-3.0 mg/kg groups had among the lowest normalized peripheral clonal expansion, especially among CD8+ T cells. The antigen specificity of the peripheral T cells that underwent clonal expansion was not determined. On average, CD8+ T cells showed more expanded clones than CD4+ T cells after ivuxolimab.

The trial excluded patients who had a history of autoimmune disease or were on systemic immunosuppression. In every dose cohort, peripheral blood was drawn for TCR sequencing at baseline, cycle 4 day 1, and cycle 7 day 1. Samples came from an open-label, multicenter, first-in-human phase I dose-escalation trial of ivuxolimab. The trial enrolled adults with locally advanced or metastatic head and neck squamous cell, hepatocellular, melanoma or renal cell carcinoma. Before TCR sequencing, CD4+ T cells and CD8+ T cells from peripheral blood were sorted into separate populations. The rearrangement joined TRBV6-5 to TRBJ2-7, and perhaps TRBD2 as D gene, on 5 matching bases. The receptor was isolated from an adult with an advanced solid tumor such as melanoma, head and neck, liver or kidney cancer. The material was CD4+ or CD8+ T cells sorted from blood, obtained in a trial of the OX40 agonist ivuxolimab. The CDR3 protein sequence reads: CAKEGSYEQYV. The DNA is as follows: TGTGCCAAAGAGGGTTCCTACGAGCAGTACGTC.